Below, 27 T cell receptor beta chains from the same sample are listed, as sequenced in a study of cytomegalovirus exposure and HLA in healthy donors (dated by TCRdb to about 2017). Preparation of the library involved the immunoSEQ multiplex PCR assay. A mixture of 60 forward primers for TCR Vbeta segments and 13 reverse primers for TCR Jbeta segments was used in the multiplex PCR. Held by TCRdb, this immuneACCESS table contains in-frame sequences only and omits some clones. Under half of the omission traces to an unresolved V gene where checked; the cause of the rest is unknown. The sample includes 160,000 or so clones, with roughly four fifths observed a single time. Clones ranked in the top ten supply 3.5% to 5% of the sample. The sequenced sample consisted of PBMCs. The source of these receptors is a middle-aged man in good health and CMV-seropositive.

The rearrangement joins TRBV28 to TRBJ1-6; D is perhaps TRBD1 (6 bases). CDR3 length: 15 residues. The V gene lost 7 bases and the J gene lost 6 bases, with 16 bases spanning the gap. In germline, CDR1 is MDHEN, CDR2 SYDVKM. This CDR3 reads CASTTSGQLNSPLHF. For the CDR3, the DNA is TGTGCCAGCACGACATCCGGACAGCTTAATTCACCCCTCCACTTT.

The chain uses TRBV4-1 and TRBJ1-2, with a tentative D call TRBD1 (6 bases). This CDR3 has 15 amino acids. Looked up from germline, CDR1 is MGHRA and CDR2 is YSYEKL. Trimming pared 1 base from V and 5 bases from J, leaving 14 bases between. The chain's CDR3 is CASSQVRQGNYGYTF. In DNA, the CDR3 is TGCGCCAGCAGCCAAGTTCGGCAGGGGAATTATGGCTACACCTTC.

The table lists this clone with a count of one. The V gene is TRBV5-4, the J gene TRBJ2-1; 14 nucleotides agree with TRBD2. V gave up 4 bases and J gave up 7 bases; unmatched junction bases: 7. Germline assignment: CDR1 SGHNT and CDR2 YYREEE (reference sequence). The CDR3 contains 16 residues. This CDR3 reads CASSARLAGGSNEQFF. CDR3 sequence (DNA): TGTGCCAGCAGCGCCAGACTAGCGGGGGGGTCTAATGAGCAGTTCTTC.

For this clone: The same CDR3 can be traced to other DNA sequences in this sample. This chain links TRBV4-2 with TRBJ2-7; 8 positions agree with TRBD1. This CDR3 has 14 residues. V dropped 7 bases and J dropped 0; count of bases not matched to a gene: 5. Germline V gene sequence: CDR1 LGHNA, CDR2 YNFKEQ. Written as DNA, the CDR3 is TGTGCCAGCACCCAGGGGGCCCCCTCCTACGAGCAGTACTTC. As protein: CASTQGAPSYEQYF.

The chain joins TRBV5-5 to TRBJ1-1; no reliable D call. This CDR3 contains 14 residues. V was shortened by 1 base and J by 6 bases, with 13 bases between the two germline ends. Germline CDR1 and CDR2: SGHKS and YYEKEE (reference sequence). CDR3 in DNA: TGTGCCAGCAGCTTGCCCACGTCTAGCTCTGAAGCTTTCTTT. Translated: CASSLPTSSSEAFF.

The chain uses TRBV25-1 and TRBJ1-4; D call uncertain. The CDR3 is 13 amino acids. V dropped 7 bases and J dropped 8 bases, with 14 bases sitting between them. Germline assignment: CDR1 MGHDK and CDR2 SYGVNS. The CDR3 coding sequence is TGTGCCAGCAATTGGGTAGTGGGCGAAAAACTGTTTTTT. This translates into CASNWVVGEKLFF.

The chain has TRBV30 and TRBJ1-5; weak D call: TRBD1 (5 bases). CDR1 is GTSNPN and CDR2 is SVGIG in the germline V gene (reference sequence). The V gene lost 1 base and the J gene lost 2 bases, with 15 bases spanning the gap. The CDR3 totals 16 residues. This CDR3 reads CAWSGPGVFGNQPQHF. CDR3 DNA: TGTGCCTGGAGTGGGCCGGGGGTTTTCGGCAATCAGCCCCAGCATTTT.

The chain couples TRBV6-5 to TRBJ2-2, with TRBD2 matching over 9 bases. The ends lost 0 bases at V and 7 bases at J; junction bases unmatched: 3. This CDR3 spans 15 amino acids. CDR1 MNHEY and CDR2 SVGAGI come from the germline V gene. CDR3 coding DNA: TGTGCCAGCAGTTACTCGGTTAGCGGGAGCGGGGAGCTGTTTTTT. Translating gives CASSYSVSGSGELFF.

V gene TRBV28 combines with J gene TRBJ1-2; 9 nucleotides line up with TRBD1. The length of the CDR3 is 14 residues. Germline V gene data show CDR1 as MDHEN and CDR2 as SYDVKM. The ends lost 3 bases at V and 4 bases at J; junction bases unmatched: 3. The CDR3 here is CASSLGGQGYGYTF. CDR3 bases: TGTGCCAGCAGTTTGGGGGGACAGGGCTATGGCTACACCTTC.

The genes are TRBV7-8 and TRBJ1-1, with D hard to call. Trimming left V 3 bases short and J 1 base short, with 12 bases between. The germline CDR1 and CDR2 sequences are SGHVS and FQNEAQ. The CDR3 length is 15 residues. This CDR3 reads CASSFIRRSNTEAFF. The CDR3 bases are TGTGCCAGCAGCTTCATAAGGAGGTCGAACACTGAAGCTTTCTTT.

The rearrangement uses TRBV10-3 and TRBJ2-1, with unresolved D. The length of the CDR3 is 12 residues. V shed 6 bases and J shed 8 bases, with 11 bases lying between them. Germline lookup yields CDR1 ENHRY and CDR2 SYGVKD. The DNA for the CDR3 is TGTGCCATCAGCTATGGGCTCGATGAGCAGTTCTTC. It encodes CAISYGLDEQFF.

The chain has TRBV9 and TRBJ1-5, with a weak D call TRBD1 (5 bases). Germline V lookup: CDR1 SGDLS, CDR2 YYNGEE. This CDR3 has 13 amino acids. The V end lost 4 bases, the J end lost 6 bases, and 11 bases lay between the germline ends. CDR3 sequence (DNA): TGTGCCAGCAGCCCCGCCGGGGGTCAGCCCCAGCATTTT. Protein product: CASSPAGGQPQHF.

The V gene is TRBV11-3, the J gene TRBJ2-3; 8 positions match TRBD1. The V gene's germline CDR1 is SGHNT and CDR2 YENEEA. The CDR3 consists of 16 residues. The junction had 7 bases not matched to a gene; V was cut back by 5 bases and J by 0 bases. The CDR3, as DNA: TGTGCCAGCAGCCCGAGGACAGGGAAAAGCACAGATACGCAGTATTTT. Residues: CASSPRTGKSTDTQYF.

V is TRBV6-6 and J is TRBJ2-7, with 9 nucleotides matching TRBD1. V trimming: 2 bases; J trimming: 3 bases; junction bases outside the gene matches: 2. The CDR3 has 14 amino acids. CDR1 and CDR2 (germline): MNHNY, SVGAGI (reference sequence). The DNA of the CDR3 is TGTGCCAGCAGTTACGGGACAGGGAACTACGAGCAGTACTTC. Its protein product is CASSYGTGNYEQYF.

This clone was counted once. V is TRBV10-1 and J is TRBJ2-7, with D unresolved. The ends were cut back, 0 bases at V and 5 bases at J, with 11 bases in the middle. The CDR3 totals 14 residues. Germline-derived CDR1 and CDR2 are WNHNN and SYGVQD (reference sequence). The CDR3 DNA follows: TGCGCCAGCAGTGAGTCGAGGAGATCCAACGAGCAGTACTTC. Its protein is CASSESRRSNEQYF.

The genes are TRBV2 and TRBJ1-1; possible D gene TRBD1, 6 bases. Germline V lookup: CDR1 SNHLY, CDR2 FYNNEI. The V gene lost 6 bases and the J gene lost 1 base, with 9 bases spanning the gap. This CDR3 spans 13 amino acids. CDR3 sequence: CASRVQGNTEAFF. As DNA, the CDR3 is TGTGCCAGCAGGGTACAGGGGAACACTGAAGCTTTCTTT.

The rearrangement uses TRBV19 and TRBJ2-1; D remains ambiguous. This CDR3 has 15 amino acids. Germline assignment: CDR1 LNHDA and CDR2 SQIVND (reference sequence). V was cut by 3 bases and J by 7 bases, with 16 bases left in between. The CDR3 is CASSISTTQWNEQFF. The CDR3 bases are TGTGCCAGTAGTATTTCAACCACCCAGTGGAATGAGCAGTTCTTC.

With respect to this clone: Additional DNA sequences in this sample encode the identical CDR3. The rearrangement uses TRBV6-6 and TRBJ2-3; 11 nucleotides agree with TRBD2. Germline V lookup: CDR1 MNHNY, CDR2 SVGAGI (reference sequence). The CDR3 spans 16 residues. The V segment lost 3 bases and the J segment 2 bases; nucleotides outside the gene matches: 4. The CDR3 nucleotides are TGTGCCAGCAGTTATCCGGGACTAGCGGACACAGATACGCAGTATTTT. Translated, it gives CASSYPGLADTDTQYF.

The rearrangement uses TRBV9 and TRBJ2-5; D might be TRBD1 (5 bases). This CDR3 spans 14 amino acids. V dropped 4 bases and J dropped 2 bases, with 12 bases sitting between them. Germline V gene sequence: CDR1 SGDLS, CDR2 YYNGEE. CDR3 nucleotides: TGTGCCAGCAGCCCACGACAGAAACAAGAGACCCAGTACTTC. This translates into CASSPRQKQETQYF.

The rearrangement uses TRBV2 and TRBJ2-1, with TRBD2 matching over 7 bases. CDR1 is SNHLY, CDR2 FYNNEI, per germline. The CDR3 totals 16 residues. V lost 7 bases, J lost 6 bases, and 15 bases stayed unmatched. CDR3 residues: CASMGSSGGGANEQFF. The CDR3 coding sequence is TGTGCCAGCATGGGCTCTTCGGGAGGAGGGGCCAATGAGCAGTTCTTC.

This chain connects TRBV4-3 to TRBJ2-7; D is unclear. Per the germline V gene, CDR1 is LGHNA and CDR2 is YSLEER. The ends were cut back, 0 bases at V and 3 bases at J, with 9 bases in the middle. This CDR3 has 14 residues. This CDR3 reads CASSQDRGYYEQYF. In nucleotides, the CDR3 is TGCGCCAGCAGCCAAGATCGAGGTTACTACGAGCAGTACTTC.

This sequence joins TRBV19 and TRBJ1-5; the match to TRBD1 covers 7 bases. The CDR3 spans 16 residues. V gave up 5 bases and J gave up 2 bases; unmatched junction bases: 9. Germline assignment: CDR1 LNHDA and CDR2 SQIVND (reference sequence). The CDR3 loop reads CASSLEGDRGNQPQHF. The CDR3 DNA sequence: TGTGCCAGTAGTCTCGAAGGAGACAGGGGCAATCAGCCCCAGCATTTT. Full variable domain (missing parts from reference TRBV19 and TRBJ1-5): DGGITQSPKYLFRKEGQNVTLSCEQNLNHDAMYWYRQDPGQGLRLIYYSQIVNDFQKGDIAEGYSVSREKKESFPLTVTSAQKNPTAFYLCASSLEGDRGNQPQHFGDGTRLSIL.

DNA for the CDR3: TGCAGCGCGACTTTAGTGACGAATGGATACGAGCAGTACTTC. This gives the protein CSATLVTNGYEQYF. The rearrangement uses TRBV29-1 and TRBJ2-7, with D unclear. CDR3 length equals 14 residues. The germline gives CDR1 SQVTM, CDR2 ANQGSEA. V lost 7 bases and J 4 bases, leaving 20 bases between the germline ends.

This chain connects TRBV12-2 to TRBJ1-1; TRBD1, the table's D call, lacks a check against the DNA. TRBV12-2 is a recognized pseudogene. The CDR3 sequence is 16 residues long. CDR3 in amino acids: CASRLAGVLLNTEAFF. The CDR3 DNA is TGTGCAAGTCGCTTAGCGGGCGTCCTCCTGAACACTGAAGCTTTCTTT.

The sample holds one count of this clone. The rearrangement joins TRBV18 to TRBJ1-2; D perhaps matches TRBD1 (6 bases). CDR1 KGHSH and CDR2 LQKENI come from the germline V gene. The CDR3 is made up of 14 amino acids. Trimming pared 5 bases from V and 0 bases from J, leaving 10 bases between. CDR3 in amino acids: CASSRGDTNYGYTF. In DNA form, the CDR3 reads TGTGCCAGCTCAAGAGGGGACACTAACTATGGCTACACCTTC.

The rearrangement links TRBV4-3 to TRBJ2-1, with D tentatively TRBD2 (5 bases). Trimming cost V 2 bases and J 2 bases, with 7 bases left between them. Germline V gene lookup returns CDR1 LGHNA and CDR2 YSLEER. This CDR3 contains 14 residues. The CDR3 protein is CASSQLGTYNEQFF. In DNA form, the CDR3 reads TGCGCCAGCAGCCAACTCGGGACCTACAATGAGCAGTTCTTC.

The chain employs TRBV10-1 and TRBJ2-2; 7 bases agree with TRBD2. Looked up from germline, CDR1 is WNHNN and CDR2 is SYGVQD (reference sequence). The length of the CDR3 is 14 residues. V lost 8 bases to trimming and J lost 4 bases; unmatched junction nucleotides: 7. The CDR3 bases are TGCGCCAGCTCAGCGGGAACGCCCACCGGGGAGCTGTTTTTT. Its translation: CASSAGTPTGELFF.